Described below is a single TCR beta chain sequence and its context. Its antigen target is currently unknown. No much larger clone exists at a distance of one base, and base qualities are not known. The library relied on RT-PCR. Instrument used: Illumina HiSeq 2500. TCRdb took the public reads, trimmed them with fastp at Q25, ran MiXCR for clone calling and kept in-frame beta chains. Entries are consolidated by CDR3 protein sequence, retaining the most common genes and DNA. A total of 530,000 or so distinct CDR3 sequences appear in this sample, 25% of them only once. The ten largest clonotypes hold 1.5% to 2% of the sample. These data belong to a study of response to subunit inactivated influenza vaccine (dated by TCRdb to about 2018). Turning to the overall study: Deep quantitative T cell receptor repertoire profiling was used in the study to track responses to a trivalent subunit inactivated influenza vaccine.

Overall study results and their limits: The authors suggested that each seasonal influenza vaccination may recruit only a limited number of new T cells.

This receptor was identified in a man in his fifties who received an inactivated influenza vaccine. Donor details come from another sample of the same person, matched by shared clones. The specimen was CD4+ T cells sorted from PBMCs, collected around 5 days after vaccination.

The CDR3 reads as follows: CASSLQGGWQPQHF. Read as DNA, the sequence is TGTGCCAGCAGCCTCCAGGGGGGGTGGCAGCCCCAGCATTTT. Recombination joined TRBV7-2 with TRBJ1-5, and TRBD1 aligns with 7 junction nucleotides. Trimming leaves V shorter by 5 bases and J shorter by 7 bases, with the junction holding 8 bases beyond the gene matches. The CDR3 contains 14 residues, cysteine and phenylalanine counted. Only CDR3 DNA is held: 42 bases, read in frame from base 1. The CDR1 and CDR2 encoded by the germline V gene are SGHTA and FQGNSA.